The 5 T cell receptor beta chains below come from one sample, sequenced in a study of blood T cell repertoires in COVID-19. The protocol was immunoSEQ multiplex PCR, while the TCRdb copy is restricted to in-frame clones and leaves out a portion. The table records about 140,000 clones, 88% of them present only once. The specimen was peripheral blood. These receptors came from a woman aged 50 to 65 with acute or convalescent COVID-19.

The J gene is TRBJ1-2, the V gene TRBV9, with a tentative D call TRBD1 (6 bases). This CDR3 spans 15 amino acids. The ends were cut back, 4 bases at V and 0 bases at J, with 13 bases in the middle. Germline V lookup: CDR1 SGDLS, CDR2 YYNGEE. CDR3 loop: CASSPMDRANYGYTF. CDR3 coding DNA: TGTGCCAGCAGCCCCATGGACAGAGCTAACTATGGCTACACCTTC.

The chain uses TRBV6-6 and TRBJ2-2; 7 bases fit TRBD1. V shed 5 bases and J 3 bases; nucleotides not matched to a gene: 6. The CDR3 spans 15 residues. Germline V CDR1 and CDR2: MNHNY, SVGAGI (reference sequence). CDR3 nucleotides: TGTGCCAGCAGTCACCGGGACAGATACACCGGGGAGCTGTTTTTT. Translating it yields CASSHRDRYTGELFF.

The DNA of the CDR3 is TGTGCCAGTAGCGGACCCCTGTCGGGGACAGATACGCAGTATTTT. Translation gives CASSGPLSGTDTQYF. This chain connects TRBV19 to TRBJ2-3; D perhaps matches TRBD2 (5 bases). V lost 6 bases, J lost 3 bases, and 16 bases lay in between. Germline V CDR1 and CDR2: LNHDA, SQIVND (reference sequence). The CDR3 runs 15 residues.

The chain recombines TRBV5-4 with TRBJ2-3; 9 positions match TRBD2. From germline, CDR1 is SGHNT and CDR2 YYREEE (reference sequence). J was trimmed by 0 bases and V by 0 bases; bases with no gene match: 5. The CDR3 runs 17 residues. In nucleotides, the CDR3 is TGTGCCAGCAGCTTGGATTGGACTAGCGCTAGCACAGATACGCAGTATTTT. The encoded protein is CASSLDWTSASTDTQYF.

The chain combines TRBV30 with TRBJ1-6, with D perhaps matching TRBD1 (5 bases). Trimming cost V 2 bases and J 11 bases, with 16 bases left between them. Germline CDR1 and CDR2: GTSNPN and SVGIG (reference sequence). This CDR3 comprises 14 residues. In DNA, the CDR3 is TGTGCCTGGAGTCTTTCGGACGGACATACACCCCTCCACTTT. Encoded protein: CAWSLSDGHTPLHF.